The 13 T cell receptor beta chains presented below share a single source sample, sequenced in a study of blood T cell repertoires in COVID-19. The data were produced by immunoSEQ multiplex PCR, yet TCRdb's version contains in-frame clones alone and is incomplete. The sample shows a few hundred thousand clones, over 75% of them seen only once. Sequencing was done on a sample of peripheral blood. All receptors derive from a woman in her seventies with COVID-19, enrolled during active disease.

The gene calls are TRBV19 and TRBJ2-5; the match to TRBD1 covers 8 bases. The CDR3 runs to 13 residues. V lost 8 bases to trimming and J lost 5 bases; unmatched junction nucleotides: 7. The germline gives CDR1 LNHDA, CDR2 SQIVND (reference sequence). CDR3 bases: TGTGCCAGTGGGTCAGGGGGCGCGGAGACCCAGTACTTC. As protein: CASGSGGAETQYF.

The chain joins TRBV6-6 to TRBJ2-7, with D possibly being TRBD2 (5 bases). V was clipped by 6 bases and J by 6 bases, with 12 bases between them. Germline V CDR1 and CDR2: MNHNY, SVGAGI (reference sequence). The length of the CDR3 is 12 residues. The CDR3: CASRGLTSEQYF. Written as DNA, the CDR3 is TGTGCCAGCAGAGGACTCACTTCCGAGCAGTACTTC.

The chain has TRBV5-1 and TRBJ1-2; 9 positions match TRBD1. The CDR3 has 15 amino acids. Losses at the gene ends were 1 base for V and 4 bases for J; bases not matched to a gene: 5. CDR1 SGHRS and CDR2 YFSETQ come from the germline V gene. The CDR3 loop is CASSLTGGESYGYTF. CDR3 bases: TGCGCCAGCAGCTTGACAGGGGGCGAATCCTATGGCTACACCTTC.

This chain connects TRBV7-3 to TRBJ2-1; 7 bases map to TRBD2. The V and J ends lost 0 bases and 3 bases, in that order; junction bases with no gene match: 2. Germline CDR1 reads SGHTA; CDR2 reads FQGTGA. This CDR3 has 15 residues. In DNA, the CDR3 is TGTGCCAGCAGCTTAACTAGCGGGCGCTACAATGAGCAGTTCTTC. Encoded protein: CASSLTSGRYNEQFF.

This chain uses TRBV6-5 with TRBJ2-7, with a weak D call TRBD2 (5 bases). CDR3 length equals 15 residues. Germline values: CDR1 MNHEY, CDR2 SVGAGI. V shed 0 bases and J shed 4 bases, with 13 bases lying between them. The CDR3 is CASSYSSGGAYEQYF. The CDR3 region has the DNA TGTGCCAGCAGTTACTCGAGCGGTGGAGCATACGAGCAGTACTTC.

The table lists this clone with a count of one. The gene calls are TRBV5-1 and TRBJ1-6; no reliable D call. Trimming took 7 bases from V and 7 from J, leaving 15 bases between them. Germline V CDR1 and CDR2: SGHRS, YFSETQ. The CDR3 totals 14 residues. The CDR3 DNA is TGCGCCAGCTCGGTCATGACTGAGAATTCACCCCTCCACTTT. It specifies CASSVMTENSPLHF.

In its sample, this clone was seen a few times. As DNA, the CDR3 is TGTGCCAGCAGCCCATACCCCCTTGTTAAGAGTGAAGCTTTCTTT. This encodes CASSPYPLVKSEAFF. The chain carries TRBV3-1 (or the pseudogene TRBV3-2) and TRBJ1-1; no firm D call. The CDR3 consists of 15 residues. CDR1 and CDR2 (germline): LGHDT, YNNKEL (reference sequence). V was pared by 4 bases and J by 7 bases, with 19 bases between.

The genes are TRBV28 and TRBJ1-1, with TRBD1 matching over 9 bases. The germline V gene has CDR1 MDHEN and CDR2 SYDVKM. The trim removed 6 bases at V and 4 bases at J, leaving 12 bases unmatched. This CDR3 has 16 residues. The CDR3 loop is CASRSGTGSLGTEAFF. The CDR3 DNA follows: TGTGCCAGCAGATCCGGGACAGGGAGCTTGGGCACTGAAGCTTTCTTT.

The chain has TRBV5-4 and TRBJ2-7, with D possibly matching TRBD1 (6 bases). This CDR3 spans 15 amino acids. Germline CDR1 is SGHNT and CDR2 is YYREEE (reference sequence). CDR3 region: CVASRSGAVGLEQYF. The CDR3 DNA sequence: TGTGTGGCTTCGAGATCAGGGGCCGTCGGCCTCGAGCAGTACTTC.

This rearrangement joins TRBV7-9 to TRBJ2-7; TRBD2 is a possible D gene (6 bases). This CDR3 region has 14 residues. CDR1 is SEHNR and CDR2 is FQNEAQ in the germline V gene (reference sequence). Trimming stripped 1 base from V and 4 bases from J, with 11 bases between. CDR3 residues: CASSLEGTVYEQYF. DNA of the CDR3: TGTGCCAGCAGCTTAGAGGGGACTGTATACGAGCAGTACTTC. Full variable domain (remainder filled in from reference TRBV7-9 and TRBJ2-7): DTGVSQNPRHKITKRGQNVTFRCDPISEHNRLYWYRQTLGQGPEFLTYFQNEAQLEKSRLLSDRFSAERPKGSFSTLEIQRTEQGDSAMYLCASSLEGTVYEQYFGPGTRLTVT.

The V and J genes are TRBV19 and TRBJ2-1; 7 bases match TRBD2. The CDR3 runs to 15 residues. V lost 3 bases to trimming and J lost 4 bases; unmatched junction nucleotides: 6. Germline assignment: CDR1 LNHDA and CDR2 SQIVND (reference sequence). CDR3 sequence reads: CASSIGAGAYNEQFF. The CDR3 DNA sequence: TGTGCCAGTAGTATTGGGGCGGGAGCTTACAATGAGCAGTTCTTC. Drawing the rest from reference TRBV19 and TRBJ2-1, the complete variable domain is DGGITQSPKYLFRKEGQNVTLSCEQNLNHDAMYWYRQDPGQGLRLIYYSQIVNDFQKGDIAEGYSVSREKKESFPLTVTSAQKNPTAFYLCASSIGAGAYNEQFFGPGTRLTVL.

CDR3 amino acids: CASSLMGSGANVLTF. The CDR3 coding sequence is TGTGCCAGCAGCTTAATGGGGAGCGGGGCCAACGTCCTGACTTTC. This chain joins TRBV7-9 and TRBJ2-6, with a weak D call TRBD2 (5 bases). Germline lookup yields CDR1 SEHNR and CDR2 FQNEAQ (reference sequence). The germline V and J ends were trimmed by 2 bases and 4 bases, with 9 bases remaining between them. The CDR3 has 15 residues.

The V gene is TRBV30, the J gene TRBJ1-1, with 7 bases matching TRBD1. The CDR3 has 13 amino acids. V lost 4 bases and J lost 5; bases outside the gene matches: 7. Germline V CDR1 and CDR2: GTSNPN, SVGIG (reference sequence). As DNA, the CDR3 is TGTGCCTGGACGGGACAGCTAAGGACTGAAGCTTTCTTT. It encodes CAWTGQLRTEAFF.